Listed here are 18 T cell receptor beta chains from one sample, sequenced in a study of cytomegalovirus exposure and HLA in healthy donors. PCR used 60 Vbeta primers and 13 Jbeta primers. The method was immunoSEQ multiplex PCR; TCRdb's version includes in-frame clones alone and lacks a portion of them. The table lists under 150,000 clones, roughly 83% of them singletons. The sequenced material came from PBMCs. These receptors were collected from a man younger than 35 in good health and CMV-seronegative.

The chain is built from TRBV7-9 and TRBJ2-7; the D gene is possibly TRBD2 (6 bases). Germline V gene lookup returns CDR1 SEHNR and CDR2 FQNEAQ (reference sequence). This CDR3 has 12 residues. V was clipped by 4 bases and J by 6 bases, with 10 bases between them. Written as DNA, the CDR3 is TGTGCCAGCAGCTGGGGGGTAATCGAGCAGTACTTC. Amino acid sequence: CASSWGVIEQYF.

V and J are TRBV10-2 and TRBJ2-2; possible D gene TRBD2, 6 bases. There are 16 residues in the CDR3. In germline, CDR1 is WSHSY, CDR2 SAAADI. V was shortened by 6 bases and J by 3 bases, with 17 bases between the two germline ends. The CDR3 region is CASSKFGTSYTGELFF. CDR3 sequence (DNA): TGCGCCAGCAGCAAATTCGGGACTTCCTACACCGGGGAGCTGTTTTTT.

The chain couples TRBV9 to TRBJ2-1; 9 positions agree with TRBD2. V lost 0 bases, J lost 10 bases, and 8 bases stayed unmatched. Germline lookup yields CDR1 SGDLS and CDR2 YYNGEE. CDR3 size: 15 residues. CDR3 DNA sequence: TGTGCCAGCAGCGTAGTTGCGGGAGGGACCTCGGAGCAGTTCTTC. It is translated as CASSVVAGGTSEQFF.

This clone showed up just a few times. The chain couples TRBV30 to TRBJ2-1; 10 positions match TRBD2. Losses at the gene ends were 2 bases for V and 6 bases for J; bases not matched to a gene: 10. The CDR3 length is 16 residues. The germline V gene has CDR1 GTSNPN and CDR2 SVGIG (reference sequence). The CDR3 region has the DNA TGTGCCTGGAGTTTGGGCCTAGCGGGAGTATCCAATGAGCAGTTCTTC. Translating gives CAWSLGLAGVSNEQFF.

Here the CDR3 reads CASSPGTGEGRVQFF. DNA of the CDR3: TGTGCCAGCAGCCCCGGGACAGGGGAGGGTAGGGTGCAGTTCTTC. The chain has TRBV7-9 and TRBJ2-1; 10 nucleotides line up with TRBD1. Trimming took 5 bases from V and 12 from J; bases not matched to a gene: 13. CDR1 and CDR2 (germline): SEHNR, FQNEAQ (reference sequence). The CDR3 has 15 amino acids. Combining the CDR3 with reference TRBV7-9 and TRBJ2-1 gives the whole variable domain DTGVSQNPRHKITKRGQNVTFRCDPISEHNRLYWYRQTLGQGPEFLTYFQNEAQLEKSRLLSDRFSAERPKGSFSTLEIQRTEQGDSAMYLCASSPGTGEGRVQFFGPGTRLTVL.

The chain's CDR3 is CATSNTGNNSPLHF. CDR3 bases: TGTGCCACCAGCAACACAGGGAATAATTCACCCCTCCACTTT. The rearrangement joins TRBV15 to TRBJ1-6, with D possibly TRBD1 on 6 matching bases. The V and J ends lost 4 bases and 5 bases respectively, with 9 bases between them. Germline loops: CDR1 LNHNV, CDR2 YYDKDF (reference sequence). This CDR3 is built from 14 residues.

Turning to this clone: A read error may account for a junction end that differs from germline. J is TRBJ1-4 and V is TRBV7-9; tentative D call: TRBD1 (5 bases). The CDR3 spans 15 residues. Germline CDR1 is SEHNR and CDR2 is FQNEAQ (reference sequence). The CDR3 nucleotides read TGTTCCAGCAGCCCTTGGTCAGGGCGAAATGAAAAACTGTTTTTT. Residues: CSSSPWSGRNEKLFF. The complete variable domain, with remaining parts taken from reference TRBV7-9 and TRBJ1-4, reads DTGVSQNPRHKITKRGQNVTFRCDPISEHNRLYWYRQTLGQGPEFLTYFQNEAQLEKSRLLSDRFSAERPKGSFSTLEIQRTEQGDSAMYLCSSSPWSGRNEKLFFGSGTQLSVL.

V usage is TRBV6-5 and J usage is TRBJ1-5, with a tentative D call TRBD1 (5 bases). Germline lookup yields CDR1 MNHEY and CDR2 SVGAGI. The CDR3 consists of 13 residues. V was trimmed by 11 bases and J by 5 bases, leaving 16 bases between them. The CDR3 sequence is CAGPRGGDQPQHF. The CDR3 DNA follows: TGTGCCGGGCCCCGGGGCGGGGATCAGCCCCAGCATTTT.

The V and J genes are TRBV9 and TRBJ1-3, with a weak D call TRBD1 (5 bases). The CDR3 has 13 amino acids. Germline lookup yields CDR1 SGDLS and CDR2 YYNGEE. V gave up 0 bases and J gave up 5 bases, with 6 bases separating them. In DNA, the CDR3 is TGTGCCAGCAGCGTAGGACAGCGAAACACCATATATTTT. This translates into CASSVGQRNTIYF.

The chain employs TRBV11-2 and TRBJ2-4; 11 bases align to TRBD2. In germline, CDR1 is SGHAT, CDR2 FQNNGV. The CDR3 has 18 residues. With V trimmed by 7 bases and J by 0 bases, 11 bases remained unmatched. CDR3 loop: CASTKLAGETLAKNIQYF. CDR3 DNA: TGTGCCAGCACCAAACTAGCGGGAGAAACTCTAGCCAAAAACATTCAGTACTTC.

This clone has more than one count but fewer than ten. V gene TRBV6-6 combines with J gene TRBJ2-7, with TRBD1 identical over 8 bases. The V gene end was trimmed by 2 bases and the J gene end by 2 bases; junction bases not matched to a gene: 2. Germline V CDR1 and CDR2: MNHNY, SVGAGI (reference sequence). CDR3 length: 14 amino acids. CDR3 sequence (DNA): TGTGCCAGCAGTTACACAGGGGGAACCTACGAGCAGTACGTC. Protein: CASSYTGGTYEQYV.

The chain employs TRBV18 and TRBJ2-1, with 7 bases identical to TRBD2. The CDR3 is 16 residues long. The junction had 10 bases not matched to a gene; V was cut back by 3 bases and J by 5 bases. Germline V gene sequence: CDR1 KGHSH, CDR2 LQKENI. The CDR3 bases are TGTGCCAGCTCACCGCCGGGACTACCAAAAAACAATGAGCAGTTCTTC. Amino acids: CASSPPGLPKNNEQFF.

This sequence joins TRBV30 and TRBJ1-5; D may be TRBD1 (6 bases). Germline V gene lookup returns CDR1 GTSNPN and CDR2 SVGIG (reference sequence). V lost 4 bases to trimming and J lost 7 bases, with 14 bases between them. The CDR3 spans 13 residues. The CDR3 region is CAWTRTQGQPQHF. The CDR3 DNA reads TGTGCCTGGACCCGTACACAGGGCCAGCCCCAGCATTTT.

This chain uses TRBV5-1 with TRBJ2-1; the D is unclear. Germline loops: CDR1 SGHRS, CDR2 YFSETQ. With 4 bases removed from V and 7 bases from J, the gap between germline ends came to 12 bases. The CDR3 is made up of 13 amino acids. CDR3 in amino acids: CASSQLDQNEQFF. As DNA, the CDR3 is TGCGCCAGCAGCCAGCTAGACCAGAATGAGCAGTTCTTC. Variable domain in full (rest from reference TRBV5-1 and TRBJ2-1): KAGVTQTPRYLIKTRGQQVTLSCSPISGHRSVSWYQQTPGQGLQFLFEYFSETQRNKGNFPGRFSGRQFSNSRSEMNVSTLELGDSALYLCASSQLDQNEQFFGPGTRLTVL.

The chain joins TRBV6-4 to TRBJ2-2; no definite D call. There are 13 residues in the CDR3. The V and J ends lost 6 bases and 4 bases respectively, with 9 bases between them. Germline CDR1 MRHNA, CDR2 SNTAGT. The CDR3: CASRPQVTGELFF. The CDR3 coding sequence is TGTGCCAGCAGACCTCAGGTCACCGGGGAGCTGTTTTTT.

This clone was detected a few times. The J gene is TRBJ2-3, the V gene TRBV27; D not resolved. CDR3 size: 15 residues. The ends were cut back, 5 bases at V and 9 bases at J, with 21 bases in the middle. CDR1 and CDR2 from the germline V gene are MNHEY and SMNVEV (reference sequence). The CDR3 is CASSGRVTVSRTQYF. The CDR3 DNA reads as TGTGCCAGCAGTGGGCGAGTAACAGTGAGTAGGACGCAGTATTTT.

The chain has TRBV7-9 and TRBJ2-7; D is undetermined. V lost 3 bases and J 6 bases, leaving 9 bases between the germline ends. This CDR3 has 12 amino acids. Germline assignment: CDR1 SEHNR and CDR2 FQNEAQ (reference sequence). The CDR3: CASSFPSAEQYF. Written as DNA, the CDR3 is TGTGCCAGCAGCTTTCCAAGCGCCGAGCAGTACTTC.

The chain uses TRBV2 and TRBJ2-3; 9 positions match TRBD2. Trimming removed 4 bases from V and 4 bases from J; junction bases left unmatched: 6. The germline V gene encodes CDR1 SNHLY and CDR2 FYNNEI. The CDR3 totals 15 residues. This CDR3 is CASSVDLAGADTQYF. The DNA for the CDR3 is TGTGCCAGCAGTGTAGATTTAGCGGGAGCAGATACGCAGTATTTT.